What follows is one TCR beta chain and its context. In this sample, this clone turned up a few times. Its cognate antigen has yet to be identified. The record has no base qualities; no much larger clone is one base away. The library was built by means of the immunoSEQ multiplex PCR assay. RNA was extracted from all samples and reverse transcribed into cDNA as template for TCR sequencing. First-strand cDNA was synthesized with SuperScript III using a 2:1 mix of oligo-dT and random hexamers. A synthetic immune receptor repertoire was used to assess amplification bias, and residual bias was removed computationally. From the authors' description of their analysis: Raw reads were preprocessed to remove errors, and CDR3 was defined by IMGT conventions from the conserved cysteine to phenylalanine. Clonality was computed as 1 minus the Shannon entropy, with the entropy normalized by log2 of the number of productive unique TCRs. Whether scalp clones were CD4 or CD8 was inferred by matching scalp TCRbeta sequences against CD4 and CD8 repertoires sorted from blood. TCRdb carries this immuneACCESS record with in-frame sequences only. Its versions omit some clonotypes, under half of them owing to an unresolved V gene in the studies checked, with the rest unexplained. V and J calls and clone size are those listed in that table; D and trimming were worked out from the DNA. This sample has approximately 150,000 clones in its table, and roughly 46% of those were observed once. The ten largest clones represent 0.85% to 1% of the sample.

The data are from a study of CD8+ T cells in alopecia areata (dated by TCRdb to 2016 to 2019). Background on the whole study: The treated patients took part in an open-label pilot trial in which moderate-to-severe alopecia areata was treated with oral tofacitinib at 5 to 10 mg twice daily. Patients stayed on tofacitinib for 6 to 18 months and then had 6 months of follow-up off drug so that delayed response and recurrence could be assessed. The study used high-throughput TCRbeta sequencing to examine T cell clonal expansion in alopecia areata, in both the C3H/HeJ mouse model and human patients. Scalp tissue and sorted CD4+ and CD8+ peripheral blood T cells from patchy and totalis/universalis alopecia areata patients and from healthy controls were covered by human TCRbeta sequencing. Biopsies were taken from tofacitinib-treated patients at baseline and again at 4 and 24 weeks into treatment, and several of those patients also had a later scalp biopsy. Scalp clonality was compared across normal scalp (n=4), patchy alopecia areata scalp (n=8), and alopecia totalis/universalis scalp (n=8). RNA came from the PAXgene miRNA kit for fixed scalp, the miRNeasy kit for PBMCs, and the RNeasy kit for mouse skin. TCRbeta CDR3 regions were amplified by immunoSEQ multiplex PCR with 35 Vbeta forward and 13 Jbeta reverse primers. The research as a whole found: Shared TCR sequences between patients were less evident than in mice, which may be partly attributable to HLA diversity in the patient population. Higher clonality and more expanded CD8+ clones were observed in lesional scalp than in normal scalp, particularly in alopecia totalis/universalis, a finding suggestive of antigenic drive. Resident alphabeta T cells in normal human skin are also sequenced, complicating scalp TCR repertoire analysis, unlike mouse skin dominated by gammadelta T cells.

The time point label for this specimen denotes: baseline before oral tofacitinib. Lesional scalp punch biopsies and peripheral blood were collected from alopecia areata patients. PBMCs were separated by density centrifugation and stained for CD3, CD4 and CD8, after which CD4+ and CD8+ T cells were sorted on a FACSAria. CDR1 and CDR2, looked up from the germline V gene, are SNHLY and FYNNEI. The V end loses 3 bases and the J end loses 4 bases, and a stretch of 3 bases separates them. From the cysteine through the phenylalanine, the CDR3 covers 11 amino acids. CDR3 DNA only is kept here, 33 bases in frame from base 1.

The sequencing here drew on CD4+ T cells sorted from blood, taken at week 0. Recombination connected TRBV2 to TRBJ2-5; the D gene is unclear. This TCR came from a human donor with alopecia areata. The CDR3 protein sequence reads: CASSETETQYF. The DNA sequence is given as TGTGCCAGCAGTGAGACAGAGACCCAGTACTTC.